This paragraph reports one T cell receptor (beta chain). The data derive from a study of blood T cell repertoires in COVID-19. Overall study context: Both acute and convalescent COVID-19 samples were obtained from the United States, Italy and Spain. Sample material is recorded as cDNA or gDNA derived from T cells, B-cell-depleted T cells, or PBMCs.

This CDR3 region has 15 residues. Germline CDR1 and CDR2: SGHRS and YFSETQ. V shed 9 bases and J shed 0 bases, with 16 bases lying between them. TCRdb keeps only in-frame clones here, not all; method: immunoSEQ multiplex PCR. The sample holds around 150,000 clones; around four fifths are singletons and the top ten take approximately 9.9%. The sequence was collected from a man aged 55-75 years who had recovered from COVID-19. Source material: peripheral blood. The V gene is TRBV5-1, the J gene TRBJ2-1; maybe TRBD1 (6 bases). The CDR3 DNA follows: TGCGCCACCTGGGACACAGGGACCTCCTACAATGAGCAGTTCTTC. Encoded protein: CATWDTGTSYNEQFF.